This entry lists 15 T cell receptor beta chains sequenced from one sample in a study of glioma-infiltrating T cells. Amplification of TCR alpha and beta CDR3 regions from RNA used iRepertoire nested multiplex PCR. TCRdb re-called the multiplex PCR reads with MiXCR, one entry per CDR3 protein. This sample carries about 400,000 distinct CDR3 sequences, less than 50% of them seen once, and the ten largest clones take approximately 12%. Specimen: glioma tissue, nonneoplastic brain tissue, or PBMCs (not recorded which). Every receptor here comes from a human donor with low-grade glioma or glioblastoma, undergoing nonglioma brain surgery, or in good health (not recorded which).

A remark on this clonotype: A much larger clone differs by one base, so this may be a read error. The chain uses TRBV10-3 and TRBJ1-1; D ambiguous. The V gene's germline CDR1 is ENHRY and CDR2 SYGVKD. The V end was cut by 5 bases, the J end by 6 bases, with 16 bases between. The CDR3 length is 14 residues. CDR3 coding DNA: TGTGCCATCAGTCGTCTAGTCTTGGCGCCTGAAGCTTTCTTT. It yields the protein CAISRLVLAPEAFF.

This clonotype was observed a handful of times. The V and J genes are TRBV20-1 and TRBJ2-6; D is ambiguous. The V end lost 6 bases, the J end lost 2 bases, and 5 bases lay between the germline ends. Germline V lookup: CDR1 DFQATT, CDR2 SNEGSKA (reference sequence). The CDR3 has 12 residues. The CDR3 DNA is TGCAGTGCCGGAACTGGGGCCAACGTCCTGACTTTC. As protein: CSAGTGANVLTF.

This rearrangement joins TRBV20-1 to TRBJ2-1, with no clear D. The CDR3 runs to 14 residues. Germline loops: CDR1 DFQATT, CDR2 SNEGSKA (reference sequence). Trimming pared 6 bases from V and 6 bases from J, leaving 18 bases between. Here the CDR3 DNA reads TGCAGTGCCGCCCGCTCTCTATCGACCAATGAGCAGTTCTTC. This codes for CSAARSLSTNEQFF.

On this clonotype: A read error may explain this, as a much larger clone is one base away. CDR3 sequence reads: CSSTHGETSGALSYNEQFF. Here the CDR3 DNA reads TGTTCCAGCACCCATGGCGAGACTAGCGGGGCCCTCTCCTACAATGAGCAGTTCTTC. The chain is built from TRBV27 and TRBJ2-1; 11 bases are a match to TRBD2. The CDR3 extends over 19 amino acids. Per germline, CDR1 MNHEY and CDR2 SMNVEV (reference sequence).

The V call is TRBV28, the J call TRBJ2-5; no clear D. Germline values: CDR1 MDHEN, CDR2 SYDVKM. Between the trimmed V and J ends, which lost 7 bases and 3 bases, there was a span of 12 bases. This CDR3 contains 13 residues. CDR3 region: CASKPTQKETQYF. In nucleotides, the CDR3 is TGTGCCAGCAAACCGACTCAAAAAGAGACCCAGTACTTC.

J is TRBJ2-1 and V is TRBV6-2 or TRBV6-3; 12 bases are a match to TRBD2. The V gene's germline CDR1 is MNHEY and CDR2 SVGEGT. V trimming: 6 bases; J trimming: 8 bases; junction bases outside the gene matches: 11. This CDR3 contains 16 residues. In DNA, the CDR3 is TGTGCCAGCAGCCTCGACGAACTAGCGGGAGGCTATGAGCAGTTCTTC. This encodes CASSLDELAGGYEQFF.

As regards this clonotype: One junction end does not reproduce the germline sequence, and a read error may be involved. The genes are TRBV20-1 and TRBJ2-1, with 8 bases matching TRBD1. This CDR3 has 14 amino acids. Germline CDR1 is DFQATT and CDR2 is SNEGSKA (reference sequence). The DNA for the CDR3 is TGCAGTGCTAGGGACAGGGACACCTACAATAAGCAGTTCTTC. It is translated as CSARDRDTYNKQFF.

The genes are TRBV20-1 and TRBJ2-7, with D tentatively TRBD1 or TRBD2 (5 bases each). The V end lost 5 bases, the J end lost 0 bases, and 17 bases lay between the germline ends. The CDR3 consists of 15 residues. Germline lookup yields CDR1 DFQATT and CDR2 SNEGSKA (reference sequence). The CDR3 sequence is CSAASPRDSSYEQYF. The DNA of the CDR3 is TGCAGTGCTGCTAGCCCCAGGGATAGCTCCTACGAGCAGTACTTC.

This clonotype was recorded only once. A much larger clone differs by one base, so this may be a read error. This likely comes from a read error, as the CDR3 has no conserved phenylalanine or tryptophan at its end. This chain links TRBV19 with TRBJ2-7; possible D gene TRBD2, 5 bases. V lost 3 bases and J lost 7, with 10 bases in between. The CDR3 covers 12 residues. The germline V gene encodes CDR1 LNHDA and CDR2 SQIVND (reference sequence). The CDR3 loop is CASSISTGEQYS. Written as DNA, the CDR3 is TGTGCCAGTAGTATTTCAACGGGGGAGCAGTACTCC.

The rearrangement joins TRBV2 to TRBJ1-1; 9 positions match TRBD1. The trim removed 6 bases at V and 4 bases at J, leaving 6 bases unmatched. The CDR3 has 14 amino acids. Germline V gives CDR1 SNHLY, CDR2 FYNNEI. CDR3 DNA: TGTGCCAGCAGATTACAGGGGGCAGGCACTGAAGCTTTCTTT. Protein product: CASRLQGAGTEAFF. The complete variable domain, with remaining parts taken from reference TRBV2 and TRBJ1-1, reads EPEVTQTPSHQVTQMGQEVILRCVPISNHLYFYWYRQILGQKVEFLVSFYNNEISEKSEIFDDQFSVERPDGSNFTLKIRSTKLEDSAMYFCASRLQGAGTEAFFGQGTRLTVV.

This clonotype has a single count. The chain couples TRBV7-2 to TRBJ2-7; D is undetermined. Trimming pared 1 base from V and 3 bases from J, leaving 16 bases between. Per the germline V gene, CDR1 is SGHTA and CDR2 is FQGNSA. CDR3 length: 16 residues. The CDR3 spells CASSLGSRWAGYEQYF. CDR3 sequence (DNA): TGTGCCAGCAGCTTAGGAAGTCGGTGGGCCGGCTACGAGCAGTACTTC.

In this sample, this clonotype turned up many times. The chain employs TRBV20-1 and TRBJ1-1; possibly TRBD1 for D (5 bases). Germline V gives CDR1 DFQATT, CDR2 SNEGSKA (reference sequence). This CDR3 contains 17 residues. Trimming left V 0 bases short and J 0 bases short, with 17 bases between. The CDR3 bases are TGCAGTGCTAGAGATCCGACAGTGCAAGGGCTGAACACTGAAGCTTTCTTT. This encodes CSARDPTVQGLNTEAFF.

The genes are TRBV28 and TRBJ1-1, with D maybe TRBD1 (5 bases). Germline-derived CDR1 and CDR2 are MDHEN and SYDVKM. The CDR3 has 14 residues. Trimming pared 5 bases from V and 0 bases from J, leaving 10 bases between. In nucleotides, the CDR3 is TGTGCCAGCAGTCGACAGTCCTTGAACACTGAAGCTTTCTTT. It translates to CASSRQSLNTEAFF.

The chain is built from TRBV7-2 and TRBJ2-1, with TRBD2 matching over 9 bases. The CDR3 totals 14 residues. V shed 5 bases and J 7 bases; nucleotides not matched to a gene: 6. Germline values: CDR1 SGHTA, CDR2 FQGNSA. DNA for the CDR3: TGTGCCAGCAGCCCAGCGGGAGGTGGGAATGAGCAGTTCTTC. Translation: CASSPAGGGNEQFF. Combining the CDR3 with reference TRBV7-2 and TRBJ2-1 gives the whole variable domain GAGVSQSPSNKVTEKGKDVELRCDPISGHTALYWYRQSLGQGLEFLIYFQGNSAPDKSGLPSDRFSAERTGGSVSTLTIQRTQQEDSAVYLCASSPAGGGNEQFFGPGTRLTVL.

In the case of this clonotype: A much larger clone differs from this one at a single base, so this may be a read error. The chain recombines TRBV6-5 with TRBJ1-2; D is ambiguous. The CDR3 has 13 amino acids. V shed 3 bases and J shed 3 bases, with 8 bases lying between them. The germline gives CDR1 MNHEY, CDR2 SVGAGI. CDR3 sequence (DNA): TGTGCCAGCAGTTATACAAATGACTATGGCTACACCTTC. It codes for CASSYTNDYGYTF.